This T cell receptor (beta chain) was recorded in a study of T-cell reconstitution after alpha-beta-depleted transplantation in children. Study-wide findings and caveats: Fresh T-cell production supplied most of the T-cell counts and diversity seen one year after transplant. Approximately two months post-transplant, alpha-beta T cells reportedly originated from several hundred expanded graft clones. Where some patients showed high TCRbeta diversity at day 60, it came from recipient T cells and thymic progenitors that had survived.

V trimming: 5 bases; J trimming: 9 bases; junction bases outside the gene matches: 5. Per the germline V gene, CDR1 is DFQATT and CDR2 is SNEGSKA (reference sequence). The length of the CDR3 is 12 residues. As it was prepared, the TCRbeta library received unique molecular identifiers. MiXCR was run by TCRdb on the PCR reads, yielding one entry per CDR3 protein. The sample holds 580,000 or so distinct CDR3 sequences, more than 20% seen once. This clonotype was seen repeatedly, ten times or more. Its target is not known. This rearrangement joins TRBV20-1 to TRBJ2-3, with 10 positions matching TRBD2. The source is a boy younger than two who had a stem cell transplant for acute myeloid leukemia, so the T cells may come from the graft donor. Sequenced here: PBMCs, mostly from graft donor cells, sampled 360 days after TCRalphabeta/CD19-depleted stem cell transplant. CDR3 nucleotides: TGCAGTGCTTCCTCGGGACTAGCGACGCAGTATTTT. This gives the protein CSASSGLATQYF.